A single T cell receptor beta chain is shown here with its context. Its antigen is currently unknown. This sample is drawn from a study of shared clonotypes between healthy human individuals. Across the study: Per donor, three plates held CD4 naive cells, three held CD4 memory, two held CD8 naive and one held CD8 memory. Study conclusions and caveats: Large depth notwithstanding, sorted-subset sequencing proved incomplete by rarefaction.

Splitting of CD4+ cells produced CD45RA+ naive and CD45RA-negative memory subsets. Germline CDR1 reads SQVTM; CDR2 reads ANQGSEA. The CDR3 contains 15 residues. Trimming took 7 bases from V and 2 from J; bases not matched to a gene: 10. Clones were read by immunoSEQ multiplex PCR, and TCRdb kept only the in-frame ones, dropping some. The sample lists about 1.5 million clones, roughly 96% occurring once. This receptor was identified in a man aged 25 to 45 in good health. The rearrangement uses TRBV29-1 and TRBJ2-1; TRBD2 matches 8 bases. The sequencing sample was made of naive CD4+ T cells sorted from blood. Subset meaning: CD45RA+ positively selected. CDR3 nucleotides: TGCAGCGGCAACCCCCCTAGCGGGCCCTACAATGAGCAGTTCTTC. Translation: CSGNPPSGPYNEQFF.